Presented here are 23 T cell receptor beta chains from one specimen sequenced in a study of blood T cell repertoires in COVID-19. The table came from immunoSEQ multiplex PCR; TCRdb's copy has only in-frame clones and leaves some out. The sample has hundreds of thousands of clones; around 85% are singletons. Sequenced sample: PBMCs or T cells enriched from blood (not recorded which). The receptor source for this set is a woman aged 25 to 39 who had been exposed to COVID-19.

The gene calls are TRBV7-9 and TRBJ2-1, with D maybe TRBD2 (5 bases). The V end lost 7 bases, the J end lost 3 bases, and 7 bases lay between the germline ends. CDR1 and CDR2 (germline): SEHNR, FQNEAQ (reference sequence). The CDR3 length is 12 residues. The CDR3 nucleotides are TGTGCCAGCAACCGGGACTACAATGAGCAGTTCTTC. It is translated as CASNRDYNEQFF.

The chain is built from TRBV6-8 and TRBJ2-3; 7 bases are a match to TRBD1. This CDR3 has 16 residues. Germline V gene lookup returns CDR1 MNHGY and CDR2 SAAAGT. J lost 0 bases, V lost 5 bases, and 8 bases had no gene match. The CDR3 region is CASSDRQGPSTDTQYF. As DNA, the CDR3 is TGTGCCAGCAGTGATAGACAGGGCCCGAGCACAGATACGCAGTATTTT.

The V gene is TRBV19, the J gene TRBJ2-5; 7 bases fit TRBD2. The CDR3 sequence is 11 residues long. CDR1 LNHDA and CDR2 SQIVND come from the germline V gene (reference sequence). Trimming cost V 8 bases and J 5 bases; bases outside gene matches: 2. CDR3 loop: CASSREETQYF. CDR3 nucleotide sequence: TGTGCCAGTTCGCGGGAGGAGACCCAGTACTTC.

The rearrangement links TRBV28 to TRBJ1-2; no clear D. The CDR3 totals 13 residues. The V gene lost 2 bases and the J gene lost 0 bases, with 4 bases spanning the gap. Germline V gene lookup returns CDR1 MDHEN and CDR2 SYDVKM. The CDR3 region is CASSLRANYGYTF. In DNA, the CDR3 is TGTGCCAGCAGTTTAAGAGCTAACTATGGCTACACCTTC.

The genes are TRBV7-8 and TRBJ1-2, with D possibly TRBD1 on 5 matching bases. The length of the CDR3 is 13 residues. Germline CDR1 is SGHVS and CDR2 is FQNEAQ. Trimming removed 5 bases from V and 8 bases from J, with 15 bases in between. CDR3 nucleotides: TGTGCCAGCAGCGTCGCGGGGCTGGAGGGCTACACCTTC. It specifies CASSVAGLEGYTF.

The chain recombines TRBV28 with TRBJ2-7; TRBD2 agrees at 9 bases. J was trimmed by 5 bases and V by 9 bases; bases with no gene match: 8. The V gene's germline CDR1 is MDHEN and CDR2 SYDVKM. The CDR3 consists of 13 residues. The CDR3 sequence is CASLAGEWDEQYF. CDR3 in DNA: TGTGCCAGTTTAGCGGGGGAGTGGGACGAGCAGTACTTC.

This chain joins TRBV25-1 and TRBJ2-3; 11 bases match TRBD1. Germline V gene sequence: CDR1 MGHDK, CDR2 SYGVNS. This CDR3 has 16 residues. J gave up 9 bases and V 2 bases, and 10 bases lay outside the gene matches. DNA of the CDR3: TGTGCCAGCAGTGAAGACAGGACAGGGGGCCGATACACGCAGTATTTT. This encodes CASSEDRTGGRYTQYF.

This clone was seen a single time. The CDR3 nucleotides read TGTGCCAGCAGCTTAGGGCTGTTGAGCTCCTACGAGCAGTACTTC. Its translation is CASSLGLLSSYEQYF. This chain joins TRBV13 and TRBJ2-7; unclear D gene. V dropped 0 bases and J dropped 0 bases, with 9 bases sitting between them. CDR3 length equals 15 residues. The germline V gene has CDR1 PRHDT and CDR2 FYEKMQ (reference sequence).

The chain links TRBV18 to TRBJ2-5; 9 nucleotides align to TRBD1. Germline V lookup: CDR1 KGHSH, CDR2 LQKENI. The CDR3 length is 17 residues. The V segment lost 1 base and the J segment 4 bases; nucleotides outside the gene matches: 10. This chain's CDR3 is CASSPQLGQGTSETQYF. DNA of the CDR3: TGTGCCAGCTCACCACAGCTGGGACAGGGTACTTCAGAGACCCAGTACTTC.

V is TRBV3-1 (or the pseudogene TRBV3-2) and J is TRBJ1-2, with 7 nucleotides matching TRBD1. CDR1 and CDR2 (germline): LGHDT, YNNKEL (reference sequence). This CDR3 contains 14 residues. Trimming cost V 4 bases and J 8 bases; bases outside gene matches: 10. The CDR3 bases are TGTGCCAGCAGCCGCGGCTCTCGACAGGGAGGCTACACCTTC. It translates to CASSRGSRQGGYTF.

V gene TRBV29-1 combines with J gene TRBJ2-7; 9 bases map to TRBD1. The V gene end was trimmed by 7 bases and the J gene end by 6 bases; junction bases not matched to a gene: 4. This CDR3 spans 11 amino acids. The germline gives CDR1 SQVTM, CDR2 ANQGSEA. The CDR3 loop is CSALTGGEQYF. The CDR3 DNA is TGCAGCGCTCTGACAGGGGGCGAGCAGTACTTC.

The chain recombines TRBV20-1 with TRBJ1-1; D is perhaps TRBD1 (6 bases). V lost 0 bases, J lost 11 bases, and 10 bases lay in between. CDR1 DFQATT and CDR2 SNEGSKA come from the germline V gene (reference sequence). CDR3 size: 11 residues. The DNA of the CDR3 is TGCAGTGCTAGAGATAGGGGGATCGCTTTCTTT. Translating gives CSARDRGIAFF.

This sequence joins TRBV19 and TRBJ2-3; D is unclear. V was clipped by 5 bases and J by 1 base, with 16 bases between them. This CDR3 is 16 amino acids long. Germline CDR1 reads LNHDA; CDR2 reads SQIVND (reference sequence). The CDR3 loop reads CASSRTVSTRTDTQYF. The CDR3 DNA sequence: TGTGCCAGTAGTCGTACCGTGAGCACTCGCACAGATACGCAGTATTTT.

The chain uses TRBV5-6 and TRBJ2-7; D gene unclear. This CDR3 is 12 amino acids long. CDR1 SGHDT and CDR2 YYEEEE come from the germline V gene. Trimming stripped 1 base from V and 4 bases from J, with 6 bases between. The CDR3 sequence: CASSLPTYEQYF. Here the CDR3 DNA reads TGTGCCAGCAGCTTGCCCACATACGAGCAGTACTTC.

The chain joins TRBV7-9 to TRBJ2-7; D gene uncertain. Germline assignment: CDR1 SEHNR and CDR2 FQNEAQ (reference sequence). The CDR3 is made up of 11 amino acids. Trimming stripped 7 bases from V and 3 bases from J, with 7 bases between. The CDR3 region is CASITNYEQYF. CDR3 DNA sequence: TGTGCCAGCATCACTAACTACGAGCAGTACTTC.

CDR3 nucleotide sequence: TGTGCCAGCAGCCCCGACAGGGCTGGAAACACCATATATTTT. This encodes CASSPDRAGNTIYF. V usage is TRBV3-1 (or the pseudogene TRBV3-2) and J usage is TRBJ1-3, with 7 bases matching TRBD1. V lost 4 bases and J lost 2; bases outside the gene matches: 2. The CDR3 has 14 residues. Germline loops: CDR1 LGHDT, CDR2 YNNKEL (reference sequence).

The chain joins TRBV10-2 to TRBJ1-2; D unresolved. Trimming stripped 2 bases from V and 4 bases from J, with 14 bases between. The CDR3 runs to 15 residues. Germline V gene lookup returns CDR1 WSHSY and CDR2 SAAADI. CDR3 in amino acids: CASSEMAFHLYGYTF. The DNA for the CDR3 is TGCGCCAGCAGTGAGATGGCTTTTCATCTCTATGGCTACACCTTC.

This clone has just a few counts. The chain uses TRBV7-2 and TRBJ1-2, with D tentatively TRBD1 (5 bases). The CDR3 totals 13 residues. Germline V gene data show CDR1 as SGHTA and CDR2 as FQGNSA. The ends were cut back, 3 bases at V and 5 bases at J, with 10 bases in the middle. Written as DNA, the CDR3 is TGTGCCAGCAGCTTGACAGTGTCATATGGCTACACCTTC. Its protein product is CASSLTVSYGYTF.

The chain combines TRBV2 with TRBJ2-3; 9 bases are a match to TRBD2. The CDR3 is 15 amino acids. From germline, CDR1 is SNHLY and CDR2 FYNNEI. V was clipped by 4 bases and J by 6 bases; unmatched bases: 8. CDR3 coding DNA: TGTGCCAGCAGTGGGCTAGCGGGGCTGTCCGATACGCAGTATTTT. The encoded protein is CASSGLAGLSDTQYF.

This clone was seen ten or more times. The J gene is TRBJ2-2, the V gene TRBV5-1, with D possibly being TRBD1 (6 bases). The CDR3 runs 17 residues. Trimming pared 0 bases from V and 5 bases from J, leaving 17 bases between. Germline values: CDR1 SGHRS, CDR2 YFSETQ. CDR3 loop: CASSLGPRGSGTGELFF. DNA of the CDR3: TGCGCCAGCAGCTTGGGTCCCAGGGGTTCAGGGACCGGGGAGCTGTTTTTT.

DNA for the CDR3: TGCGCCAGCAGTAAAGGGGGCGCGGGCACAGATACGCAGTATTTT. Protein: CASSKGGAGTDTQYF. The chain has TRBV4-3 and TRBJ2-3, with 7 bases fitting TRBD1. CDR3 size: 15 residues. The germline V gene encodes CDR1 LGHNA and CDR2 YSLEER. J gave up 1 base and V 6 bases, and 7 bases lay outside the gene matches.

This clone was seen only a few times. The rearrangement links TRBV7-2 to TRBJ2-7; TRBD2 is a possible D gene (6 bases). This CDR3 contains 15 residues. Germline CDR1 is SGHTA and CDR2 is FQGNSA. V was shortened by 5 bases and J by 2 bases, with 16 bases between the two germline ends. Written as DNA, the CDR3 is TGTGCCAGCAGCCAGTACGGGACTGATGCCTACGAGCAGTACTTC. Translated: CASSQYGTDAYEQYF.

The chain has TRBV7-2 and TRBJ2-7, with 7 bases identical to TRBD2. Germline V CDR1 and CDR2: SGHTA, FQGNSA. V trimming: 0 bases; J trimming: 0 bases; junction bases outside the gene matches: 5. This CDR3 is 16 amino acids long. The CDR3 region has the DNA TGTGCCAGCAGCTTAGCGGCTAGCGGTCGCTCCTACGAGCAGTACTTC. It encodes CASSLAASGRSYEQYF.